The 5 T cell receptor beta chains in this list originate from one sample, sequenced in a study of spatial heterogeneity in lung cancer (dated by TCRdb to between 2018 and 2021). Libraries were constructed by 5' RACE. The sequencing machine was a NextSeq 500. The raw public reads went through TCRdb reprocessing: fastp at Q25, MiXCR clone calling, in-frame beta chains kept. Under each unique CDR3 protein, matching rows form one entry showing the most common genes and DNA. Present in this sample are some 10,000 distinct CDR3 sequences, around 15% of which were seen just once. The ten largest account for 50% to 65% of the sample. Taken with the paper, the label for time point translates to: sample taken at primary tumor resection. Whole RNA extracted from tumor and nontumor lung tissue, or from cryopreserved PBMC samples, was used for TCR sequencing without cell sorting. The sequenced sample was PBMCs, obtained at surgery. Receptors were obtained from a male donor with early-stage non-small cell lung cancer.

This clonotype was detected a few times. The genes are TRBV28 and TRBJ2-2, with unresolved D. From germline, CDR1 is MDHEN and CDR2 SYDVKM. Trimming took off 3 bases at V and 6 bases at J, with 5 bases between the two ends. The CDR3 spans 12 residues. This chain's CDR3 is CASSFKAGELFF. CDR3 bases: TGTGCCAGCAGTTTTAAGGCCGGGGAGCTGTTTTTT.

Many counts were recorded for this clonotype. This chain links TRBV7-9 with TRBJ2-1, with TRBD2 matching over 7 bases. V trimming: 5 bases; J trimming: 6 bases; junction bases outside the gene matches: 4. CDR3 length equals 13 residues. Germline V gene data show CDR1 as SEHNR and CDR2 as FQNEAQ (reference sequence). In DNA form, the CDR3 reads TGTGCCAGCAGCCAAGCGGGGTTCAATGAGCAGTTCTTC. It is translated as CASSQAGFNEQFF.

This clonotype was counted many times. The rearrangement uses TRBV5-1 and TRBJ2-7; either TRBD1 or TRBD2 may fit D (5 bases each). CDR3 size: 16 residues. Germline CDR1 reads SGHRS; CDR2 reads YFSETQ. Trimming stripped 7 bases from V and 6 bases from J, with 26 bases between. In nucleotides, the CDR3 is TGCGCCAGCGGTAAAGATCCGGGACGGGGAATCGCCGAGCAGTACTTC. As protein: CASGKDPGRGIAEQYF.

This chain uses TRBV3-1 with TRBJ2-4; weak D call: TRBD1 (6 bases). The CDR3 runs 14 residues. Trimming left V 2 bases short and J 5 bases short, with 10 bases between. Germline V gene lookup returns CDR1 LGHDT and CDR2 YNNKEL (reference sequence). For the CDR3, the DNA is TGTGCCAGCAGCCAATGGGGGCCCCAAAACATTCAGTACTTC. It codes for CASSQWGPQNIQYF.

This rearrangement joins TRBV6-1 to TRBJ2-1; the match to TRBD2 covers 7 bases. CDR3 length: 17 residues. CDR1 is MNHNS, CDR2 SASEGT, per germline. Trimming took 2 bases from V and 4 from J; bases not matched to a gene: 11. This chain's CDR3 is CASSEFGASGLYNEQFF. CDR3 sequence (DNA): TGTGCCAGCAGTGAATTCGGGGCTAGCGGATTATACAATGAGCAGTTCTTC.